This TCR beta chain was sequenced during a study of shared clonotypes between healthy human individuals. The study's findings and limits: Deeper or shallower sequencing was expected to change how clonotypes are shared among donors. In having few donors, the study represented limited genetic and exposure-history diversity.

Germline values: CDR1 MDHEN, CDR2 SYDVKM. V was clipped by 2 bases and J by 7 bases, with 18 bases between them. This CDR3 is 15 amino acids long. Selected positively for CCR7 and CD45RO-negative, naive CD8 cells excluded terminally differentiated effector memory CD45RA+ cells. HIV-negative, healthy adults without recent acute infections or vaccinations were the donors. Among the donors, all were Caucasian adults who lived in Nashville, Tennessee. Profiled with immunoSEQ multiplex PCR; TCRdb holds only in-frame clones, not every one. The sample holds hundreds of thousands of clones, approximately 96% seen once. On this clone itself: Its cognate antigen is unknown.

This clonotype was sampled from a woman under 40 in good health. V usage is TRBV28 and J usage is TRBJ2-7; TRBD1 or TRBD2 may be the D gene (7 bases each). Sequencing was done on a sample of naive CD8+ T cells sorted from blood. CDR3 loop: CASSLGPGGGREQYF. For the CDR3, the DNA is TGTGCCAGCAGTTTAGGTCCAGGGGGGGGCCGTGAGCAGTACTTC.